This section outlines one T cell receptor (beta chain) sequence together with its context. What it recognizes is unknown. A multiplex PCR was run with 60 Vbeta primers and 13 Jbeta primers. Only in-frame clones appear in the TCRdb table, and some are missing; sequencing was by immunoSEQ multiplex PCR. This table has 130,000 to 150,000 clones, roughly 85% appearing once. The sample belongs to a study of cytomegalovirus exposure and HLA in healthy donors. Donors consisted of healthy bone marrow donors. The CDR3 consists of 11 residues. Per germline, CDR1 SGHVS and CDR2 FQNEAQ. V lost 4 bases and J lost 14, with 13 bases in between. Study-wide points: Accounts indicate the classifier identified cytomegalovirus status with strong specificity and sensitivity. Likely technical artifact: a cluster of highly shared sequence variants. The authors listed 150 or so TCR beta chains as cytomegalovirus-associated.

The J gene is TRBJ2-3, the V gene TRBV7-8, with a weak D call TRBD1 (6 bases). Sequenced material: PBMCs. The sequence was obtained from a woman between 25 and 40 years old in good health and CMV-seronegative. As DNA, the CDR3 is TGTGCCAGCAGCTCCCGGGACACCCCGTATTTT. It is translated as CASSSRDTPYF.